The present TCR beta chain was sequenced within a study of blood T cells in healthy people across ages. The authors ran a second PCR of about 7 to 11 cycles using a sample-barcoded 5' primer and a J-beta primer mix. TCRdb analysed the 5' RACE reads with MiXCR anew, one entry per CDR3 protein. The data contain 550,000 to 700,000 distinct CDR3 sequences, approximately 25% of them singletons. This CDR3 spans 14 amino acids. Germline V gene data show CDR1 as ENHRY and CDR2 as SYGVKD. Every sample gave at least 5.5 micrograms of total RNA when it was extracted. What was sequenced was blood. V and J are TRBV10-3 and TRBJ2-5, with 10 bases identical to TRBD1. The J call may be faulty, since TRBJ2-1 better matches the DNA end. This sequence was found in a woman in her sixties or seventies in good health. The CDR3 here is CAIRQGQGDNEQFF. The CDR3 DNA follows: TGTGCCATCAGGCAAGGACAGGGGGATAATGAGCAGTTCTTC.